These T cell receptor beta chains were read from a single sample in a study of control samples from healthy donors and cancer patients. Libraries were prepared by immunoSEQ multiplex PCR; TCRdb keeps only in-frame clonotypes and omits some of them. The sample carries 130,000 to 150,000 clones, around 92% recorded once. The sequencing sample was made of blood. The origin of the receptors is a man aged 25 to 40 in good health. Each CDR3 is given with its conserved first and last residue. A D gene is named only where the DNA matches it firmly. A clone size is listed for some rows: how often the clone was seen (once, few, many), or a class if it is expanded.

clone size	V gene	D gene	J gene	CDR3 protein	CDR3 DNA
.	TRBV5-1	.	TRBJ2-1	CASSFRGTYNEQFF	TGCGCCAGCAGCTTCCGGGGGACTTACAATGAGCAGTTCTTC
.	TRBV5-1	.	TRBJ1-6	CASSLALQGGSPLHF	TGCGCCAGCAGCTTGGCTCTCCAGGGCGGTTCACCCCTCCACTTT
.	TRBV6-6	TRBD1	TRBJ1-2	CASTLGGGQGNYGYTF	TGTGCCAGCACCCTCGGTGGGGGACAGGGGAACTATGGCTACACCTTC
.	TRBV19	.	TRBJ1-5	CASRIMGRGNQPQHF	TGTGCCAGTCGGATAATGGGGCGCGGCAATCAGCCCCAGCATTTT
.	TRBV27	.	TRBJ1-1	CASSLLGGNTEAFF	TGTGCCAGCAGTTTACTGGGGGGGAACACTGAAGCTTTCTTT
.	TRBV27	.	TRBJ2-7	CASSLRIDYEQYF	TGTGCCAGCAGCCTACGCATTGACTACGAGCAGTACTTC
.	TRBV27	TRBD1	TRBJ1-2	CASSLAGQAYGYTF	TGTGCCAGCAGTTTAGCGGGACAGGCCTATGGCTACACCTTC
few	TRBV27	TRBD1	TRBJ2-7	CASSLGTGVREQYF	TGTGCCAGCAGTTTAGGGACAGGGGTACGGGAGCAGTACTTC
.	TRBV2	.	TRBJ1-2	CASTSGHINYGYTF	TGTGCCAGCACCTCGGGACATATAAACTATGGCTACACCTTC
.	TRBV3-1/TRBV3-2	.	TRBJ1-2	CASSQRTGDGYTF	TGTGCCAGCAGCCAGCGAACGGGGGATGGCTACACCTTC
.	TRBV5-1	.	TRBJ2-1	CASSLVGPYNEQFF	TGCGCCAGCAGCTTGGTAGGCCCTTACAATGAGCAGTTCTTC
.	TRBV7-3	.	TRBJ1-2	CASSPGPSEDYGYTF	TGTGCCAGCAGCCCGGGACCCTCGGAGGACTATGGCTACACCTTC
.	TRBV24-1	.	TRBJ2-7	CATSPKSGGHEQYF	TGTGCCACCAGCCCAAAATCGGGGGGCCACGAGCAGTACTTC
.	TRBV28	.	TRBJ2-3	CASSWGDTQYF	TGTGCCAGCAGTTGGGGAGATACGCAGTATTTT
.	TRBV7-3	.	TRBJ2-2	CASSVLGGVGNTGELFF	TGTGCCAGCAGCGTACTAGGTGGGGTCGGGAACACCGGGGAGCTGTTTTTT
.	TRBV7-3	.	TRBJ2-2	CASSLGSGELFF	TGTGCCAGCAGCTTAGGGTCCGGGGAGCTGTTTTTT
.	TRBV30	TRBD2	TRBJ2-3	CAWSRASGGSTDTQYF	TGTGCCTGGAGTAGGGCTAGCGGGGGGAGCACAGATACGCAGTATTTT
.	TRBV7-9	.	TRBJ1-6	CASSLSGSNSPLHF	TGTGCCAGCAGCTTATCAGGGAGTAATTCACCCCTCCACTTT
.	TRBV5-8	.	TRBJ1-1	CASSLTQGNTEAFF	TGTGCCAGCAGCTTAACGCAGGGCAACACTGAAGCTTTCTTT
.	TRBV13	.	TRBJ1-5	CASSFPGVNQPQHF	TGTGCCAGCAGCTTTCCAGGGGTTAATCAGCCCCAGCATTTT
.	TRBV19	.	TRBJ1-5	CASSKRALSNQPQHF	TGTGCCAGTAGCAAAAGAGCCCTTAGCAATCAGCCCCAGCATTTT
.	TRBV5-1	.	TRBJ1-1	CASSLQVGTEAFF	TGCGCCAGCAGCTTGCAGGTAGGCACTGAAGCTTTCTTT
.	TRBV12-3/TRBV12-4	.	TRBJ2-4	CASSFDYSDIQYF	TGTGCCAGCAGTTTTGATTATTCGGACATTCAGTACTTC
few	TRBV5-1	.	TRBJ1-2	CASSLGRPGIGGYTF	TGCGCCAGCAGCTTGGGCCGGCCGGGGATCGGTGGCTACACCTTC
once	TRBV9	TRBD1	TRBJ2-1	CASSVGQGSYNEQFF	TGTGCCAGCAGCGTGGGACAGGGCTCCTACAATGAGCAGTTCTTC
.	TRBV2	.	TRBJ1-2	CASSGDYGYTF	TGTGCCAGCAGTGGTGACTATGGCTACACCTTC
.	TRBV6-6	.	TRBJ1-5	CASSYIAQGDQPQHF	TGTGCCAGCAGTTACATCGCACAGGGAGATCAGCCCCAGCATTTT
.	TRBV7-9	.	TRBJ1-2	CASSLPVQINGYTF	TGTGCCAGCAGCTTACCGGTACAAATAAACGGCTACACCTTC
.	TRBV9	.	TRBJ2-6	CASSVGVPSSGANVLTF	TGTGCCAGCAGCGTAGGAGTCCCCTCTTCTGGGGCCAACGTCCTGACTTTC
.	TRBV3-1/TRBV3-2	TRBD1	TRBJ1-2	CASSLNPGQGSDGYTF	TGTGCCAGCAGCCTTAACCCGGGACAGGGGTCGGATGGCTACACCTTC
.	TRBV27	.	TRBJ1-1	CASRLDTLRTEAFF	TGTGCCAGCAGACTTGACACCCTGCGCACTGAAGCTTTCTTT
.	TRBV28	.	TRBJ2-7	CASSPGPTPYEQYF	TGTGCCAGCAGCCCCGGGCCAACTCCCTACGAGCAGTACTTC
.	TRBV28	.	TRBJ1-2	CASSLGVGYTF	TGTGCCAGCAGCCTCGGGGTTGGCTACACCTTC
.	TRBV5-4	TRBD1	TRBJ1-2	CATGTDKIYGYTF	TGTGCCACCGGGACAGATAAAATCTATGGCTACACCTTC
.	TRBV28	.	TRBJ1-2	CASSPAGEGGYGYTF	TGTGCCAGCAGTCCCGCGGGAGAGGGAGGCTATGGCTACACCTTC
.	TRBV24-1	.	TRBJ1-1	CATSDGTGLRTEAFF	TGTGCCACCAGTGATGGGACGGGACTTCGGACTGAAGCTTTCTTT